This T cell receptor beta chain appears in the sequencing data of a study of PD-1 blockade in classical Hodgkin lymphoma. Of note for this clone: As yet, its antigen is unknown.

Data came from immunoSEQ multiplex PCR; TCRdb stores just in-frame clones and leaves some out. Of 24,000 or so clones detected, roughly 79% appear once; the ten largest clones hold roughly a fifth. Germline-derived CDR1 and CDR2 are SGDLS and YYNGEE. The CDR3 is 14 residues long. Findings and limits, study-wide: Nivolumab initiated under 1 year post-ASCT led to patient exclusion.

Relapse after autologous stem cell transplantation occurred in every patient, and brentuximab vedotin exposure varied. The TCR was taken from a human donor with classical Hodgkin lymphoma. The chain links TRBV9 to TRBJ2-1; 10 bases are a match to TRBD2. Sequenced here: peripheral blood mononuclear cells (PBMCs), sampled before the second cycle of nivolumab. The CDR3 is CAARLAGVGNEQFF. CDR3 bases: TGTGCAGCAAGGCTAGCGGGAGTTGGGAATGAGCAGTTCTTC.